The T cell receptor beta chain described here comes from a study of CD8+ T cells in alopecia areata. Study findings and constraints: When scalp samples are sequenced, resident alphabeta T cells of normal skin are also captured. Lesional scalp displayed greater clonality than normal scalp, most notably in alopecia totalis/universalis. Clonality in the scalp and expanded CD8+ clones ranked among the top 100 were significantly decreased by tofacitinib. Patients shared TCRs less clearly than mice did, possibly owing to HLA.

Extracted RNA was reverse transcribed, and the resulting cDNA served as sequencing template. Sequencing used immunoSEQ multiplex PCR; TCRdb keeps in-frame clones, though not all of them. Of fewer than 200,000 clones listed, less than 75% are singletons. As to this clone: The antigen is not known.

With 4 bases removed from V and 8 bases from J, the gap between germline ends came to 14 bases. Germline V gene data show CDR1 as SGHDN and CDR2 as FVKESK. This CDR3 comprises 14 residues. The sample's treatment: oral pan-JAK inhibitor, 5-10 mg twice daily. This material consisted of CD4+ T cells sorted from blood, taken at approximately week 56, from a patient treated with tofacitinib. This rearrangement joins TRBV14 to TRBJ2-2, with D perhaps matching TRBD1 or TRBD2 (6 bases each). The receptor was derived from a human donor with alopecia areata. The CDR3 coding sequence is TGTGCCAGCAGCCCCCGGAGGGGGTCAGGGGAGCTGTTTTTT. Its translation is CASSPRRGSGELFF.